Sequencing of this TCR beta chain was carried out in a study of cytomegalovirus exposure and HLA in healthy donors. Study-wide findings and caveats: A prior analysis recorded that most TCR beta V segments were productive about 87% or about 30% of the time. In vitro experiments confirmed that a few CMV-associated chains were specific for CMV antigens.

The germline gives CDR1 MDHEN, CDR2 SYDVKM. Trimming shortened V by 6 bases and J by 8 bases, and 25 bases separated the two germline ends. The CDR3 runs to 17 residues. To note about this clone: Antigen: not known.

The PCR made use of 60 Vbeta and 13 Jbeta primers. Method: immunoSEQ multiplex PCR; TCRdb's copy keeps in-frame clones and lacks some. The data show 150,000 or so clones, nearly 80% seen once. The sequenced sample consisted of PBMCs. The chain links TRBV28 to TRBJ2-2; D is possibly TRBD1 (6 bases). This clonotype was sampled from a man between 25 and 39 years old in good health and CMV-seropositive. The DNA of the CDR3 is TGTGCCAGCAGCCCATCCCTCGGACAGCCCGGGGTGGGGGAGCTGTTTTTT. Its protein is CASSPSLGQPGVGELFF. Complete variable domain (other parts from reference TRBV28 and TRBJ2-2): DVKVTQSSRYLVKRTGEKVFLECVQDMDHENMFWYRQDPGLGLRLIYFSYDVKMKEKGDIPEGYSVSREKKERFSLILESASTNQTSMYLCASSPSLGQPGVGELFFGEGSRLTVL.